The 4 T cell receptor beta chains below all came from one sample that was sequenced in a study of cytomegalovirus exposure and HLA in healthy donors. PCR involved 60 Vbeta and 13 Jbeta primers. Some clones are missing from TCRdb's copy, which holds only in-frame ones; the method was immunoSEQ multiplex PCR. The sample lists about 84,000 clones, 63% occurring once. Source material: PBMCs. These receptors all stem from a woman between 40 and 55 years old in good health and CMV-seropositive.

This clone came up a few times. The chain links TRBV19 to TRBJ1-5, with TRBD1 identical over 10 bases. The CDR3 has 16 residues. From germline, CDR1 is LNHDA and CDR2 SQIVND (reference sequence). Trimming cost V 1 base and J 5 bases; bases outside gene matches: 5. The CDR3 region is CASSIVGQGPDQPQHF. The DNA of the CDR3 is TGTGCCAGTAGTATAGTGGGACAGGGGCCCGATCAGCCCCAGCATTTT.

The chain is built from TRBV28 and TRBJ2-3; D is undetermined. This CDR3 comprises 14 residues. Germline V gene data show CDR1 as MDHEN and CDR2 as SYDVKM. V was cut by 5 bases and J by 3 bases, with 12 bases left in between. The CDR3 region has the DNA TGTGCCAGCAGTCCCAAAGTAGCAACAGATACGCAGTATTTT. This sequence encodes CASSPKVATDTQYF.

This clone was detected only once. The gene calls are TRBV2 and TRBJ1-2; 7 bases map to TRBD1. The germline V gene encodes CDR1 SNHLY and CDR2 FYNNEI. Trimming took 5 bases from V and 0 from J; bases not matched to a gene: 3. The CDR3 is 14 residues long. The CDR3 loop reads CASSPGQTNYGYTF. The CDR3 nucleotides are TGTGCCAGCAGTCCGGGACAGACTAACTATGGCTACACCTTC.

V is TRBV7-9 and J is TRBJ2-5, with TRBD1 identical over 7 bases. This CDR3 region has 15 residues. V shed 5 bases, J shed 2 bases, and the junction held 8 bases outside the gene matches. In germline, CDR1 is SEHNR, CDR2 FQNEAQ (reference sequence). CDR3 nucleotide sequence: TGTGCCAGCAGCCCAGGGGACAGCGGACAAGAGACCCAGTACTTC. It encodes CASSPGDSGQETQYF.